This T cell receptor (beta chain) was found in a study of T cells after yellow fever vaccination. For the study at large: For low cell numbers, libraries were made with SMART-Seq v4 Ultra Low Input. Broader study findings: Abundant bulk-derived clonotypes could contaminate FACS-sorted repertoires.

In its sample, this clonotype was seen a few times. Its cognate antigen is unknown. TCRdb passed the 5' RACE reads through MiXCR, listing each CDR3 protein once. Counted here are a few hundred thousand distinct CDR3 sequences, more than 5.5% occurring once; the ten biggest clones make up about 15%. The CDR3 contains 15 residues. V was cut by 1 base and J by 2 bases, with 11 bases left in between. Germline V CDR1 and CDR2: LGHNA, YSLEER. This rearrangement joins TRBV4-3 to TRBJ1-1; D is perhaps TRBD1 (6 bases). The material was PBMCs, obtained 5 days after the yellow fever booster vaccination. This clonotype was obtained from a man between 25 and 39 years old who received the YFV17D yellow fever vaccine. Here the CDR3 reads CASSQARTANTEAFF. The CDR3 nucleotides are TGCGCCAGCAGCCAAGCCCGGACAGCAAACACTGAAGCTTTCTTT.